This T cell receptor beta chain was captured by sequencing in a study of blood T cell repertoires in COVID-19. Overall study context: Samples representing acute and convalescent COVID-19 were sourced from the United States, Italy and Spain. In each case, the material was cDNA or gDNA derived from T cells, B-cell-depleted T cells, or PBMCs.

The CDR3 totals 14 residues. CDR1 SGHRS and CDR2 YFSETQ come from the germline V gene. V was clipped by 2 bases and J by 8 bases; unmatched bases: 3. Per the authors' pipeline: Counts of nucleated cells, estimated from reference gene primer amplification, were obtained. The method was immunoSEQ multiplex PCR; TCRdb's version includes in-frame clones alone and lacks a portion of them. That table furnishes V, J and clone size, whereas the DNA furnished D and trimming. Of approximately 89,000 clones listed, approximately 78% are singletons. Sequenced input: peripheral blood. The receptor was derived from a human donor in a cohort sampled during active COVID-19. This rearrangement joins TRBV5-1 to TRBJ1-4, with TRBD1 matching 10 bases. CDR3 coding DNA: TGCGCCAGCAGCTTAGACAGGGGGCGGGAAAAACTGTTTTTT. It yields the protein CASSLDRGREKLFF. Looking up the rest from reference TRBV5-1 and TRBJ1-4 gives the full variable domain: KAGVTQTPRYLIKTRGQQVTLSCSPISGHRSVSWYQQTPGQGLQFLFEYFSETQRNKGNFPGRFSGRQFSNSRSEMNVSTLELGDSALYLCASSLDRGREKLFFGSGTQLSVL.